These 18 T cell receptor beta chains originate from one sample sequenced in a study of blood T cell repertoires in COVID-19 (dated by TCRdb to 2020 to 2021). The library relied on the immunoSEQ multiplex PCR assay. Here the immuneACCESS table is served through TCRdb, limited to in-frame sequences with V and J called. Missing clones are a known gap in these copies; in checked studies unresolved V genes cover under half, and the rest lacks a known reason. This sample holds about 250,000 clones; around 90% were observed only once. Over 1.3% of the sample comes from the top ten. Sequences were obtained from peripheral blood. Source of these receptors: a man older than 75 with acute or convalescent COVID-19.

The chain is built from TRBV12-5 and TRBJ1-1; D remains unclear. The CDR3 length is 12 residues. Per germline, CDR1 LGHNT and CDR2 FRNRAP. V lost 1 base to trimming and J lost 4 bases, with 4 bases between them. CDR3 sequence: CASGLGGTEAFF. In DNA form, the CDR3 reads TGTGCTAGTGGTTTGGGCGGCACTGAAGCTTTCTTT.

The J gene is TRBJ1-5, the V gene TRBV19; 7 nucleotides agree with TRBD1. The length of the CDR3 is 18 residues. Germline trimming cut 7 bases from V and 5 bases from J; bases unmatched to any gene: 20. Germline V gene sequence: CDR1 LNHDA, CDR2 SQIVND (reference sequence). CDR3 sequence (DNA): TGTGCCAGTACTCAAGCATCAGGAACAGGGGTAATTGATCAGCCCCAGCATTTT. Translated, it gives CASTQASGTGVIDQPQHF. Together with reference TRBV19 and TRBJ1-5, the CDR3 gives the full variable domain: DGGITQSPKYLFRKEGQNVTLSCEQNLNHDAMYWYRQDPGQGLRLIYYSQIVNDFQKGDIAEGYSVSREKKESFPLTVTSAQKNPTAFYLCASTQASGTGVIDQPQHFGDGTRLSIL.

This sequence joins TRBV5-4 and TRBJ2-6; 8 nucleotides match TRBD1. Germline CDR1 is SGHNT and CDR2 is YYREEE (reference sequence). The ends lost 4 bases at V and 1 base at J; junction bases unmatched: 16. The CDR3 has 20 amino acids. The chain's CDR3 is CASSPELPGTGSSGANVLTF. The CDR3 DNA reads TGTGCCAGCAGCCCAGAATTACCCGGGACAGGAAGTTCTGGGGCCAACGTCCTGACTTTC.

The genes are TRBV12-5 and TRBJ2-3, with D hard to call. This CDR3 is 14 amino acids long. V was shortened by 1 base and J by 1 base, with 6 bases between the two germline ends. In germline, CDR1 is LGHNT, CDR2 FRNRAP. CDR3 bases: TGTGCTAGTGGTTTGGGGCAGGGCACAGATACGCAGTATTTT. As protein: CASGLGQGTDTQYF.

The CDR3 DNA sequence: TGTGCCAGTAGTACCCTAACTAGCGGGATATCAGATACGCAGTATTTT. Its protein product is CASSTLTSGISDTQYF. The genes are TRBV19 and TRBJ2-3, with 10 bases that match TRBD2. Germline values: CDR1 LNHDA, CDR2 SQIVND (reference sequence). J lost 4 bases, V lost 4 bases, and 8 bases had no gene match. The CDR3 runs to 16 residues. Variable domain in full (rest from reference TRBV19 and TRBJ2-3): DGGITQSPKYLFRKEGQNVTLSCEQNLNHDAMYWYRQDPGQGLRLIYYSQIVNDFQKGDIAEGYSVSREKKESFPLTVTSAQKNPTAFYLCASSTLTSGISDTQYFGPGTRLTVL.

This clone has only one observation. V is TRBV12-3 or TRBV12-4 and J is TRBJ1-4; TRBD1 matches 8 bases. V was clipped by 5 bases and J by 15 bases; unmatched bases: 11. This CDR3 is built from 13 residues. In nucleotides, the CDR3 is TGTGCCAGCAGTACCGCCGGACAGGGAGGGGTGTTTTTT. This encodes CASSTAGQGGVFF.

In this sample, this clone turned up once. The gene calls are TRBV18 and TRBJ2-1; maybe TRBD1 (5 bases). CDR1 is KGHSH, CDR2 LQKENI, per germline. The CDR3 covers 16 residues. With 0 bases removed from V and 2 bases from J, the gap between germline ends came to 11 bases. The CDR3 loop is CASSPPVRRAYNEQFF. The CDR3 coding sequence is TGTGCCAGCTCACCACCGGTGCGCAGGGCCTACAATGAGCAGTTCTTC.

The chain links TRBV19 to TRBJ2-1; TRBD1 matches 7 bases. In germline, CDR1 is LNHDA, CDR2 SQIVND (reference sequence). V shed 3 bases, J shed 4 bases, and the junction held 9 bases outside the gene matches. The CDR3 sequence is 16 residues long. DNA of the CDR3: TGTGCCAGTAGTATCTCACAGGGGCTTGGGTACAATGAGCAGTTCTTC. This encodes CASSISQGLGYNEQFF.

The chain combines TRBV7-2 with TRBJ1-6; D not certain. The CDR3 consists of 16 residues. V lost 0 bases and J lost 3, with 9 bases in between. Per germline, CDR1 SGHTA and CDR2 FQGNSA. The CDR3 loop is CASSLAGGFYNSPLHF. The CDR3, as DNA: TGTGCCAGCAGCTTAGCGGGAGGGTTCTATAATTCACCCCTCCACTTT.

The CDR3 nucleotides are TGTGCCAGCACCCCGGCGGGGGCGAGAAAAGAGCAGTACTTC. Amino acids: CASTPAGARKEQYF. The chain uses TRBV6-2 or TRBV6-3 and TRBJ2-7; TRBD2 is a possible D gene (7 bases). V lost 7 bases, J lost 7 bases, and 20 bases lay in between. CDR1 MNHEY and CDR2 SVGEGT come from the germline V gene. This CDR3 is 14 amino acids long.

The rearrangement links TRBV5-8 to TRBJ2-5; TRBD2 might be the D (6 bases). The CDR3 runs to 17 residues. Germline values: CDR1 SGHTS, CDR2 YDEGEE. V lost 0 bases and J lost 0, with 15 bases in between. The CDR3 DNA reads TGTGCCAGCAGCTTGGGTTCGGCGGGGAAAAACCAAGAGACCCAGTACTTC. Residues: CASSLGSAGKNQETQYF.

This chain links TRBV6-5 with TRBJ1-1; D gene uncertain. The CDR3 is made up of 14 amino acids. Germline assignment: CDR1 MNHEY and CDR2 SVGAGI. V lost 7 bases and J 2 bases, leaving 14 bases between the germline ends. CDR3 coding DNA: TGTGCCAGCACCACCGCGAGAGCTAACACTGAAGCTTTCTTT. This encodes CASTTARANTEAFF.

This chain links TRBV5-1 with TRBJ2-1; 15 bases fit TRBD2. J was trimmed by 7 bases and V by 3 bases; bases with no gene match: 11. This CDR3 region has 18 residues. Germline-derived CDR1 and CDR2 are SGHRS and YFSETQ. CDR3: CASSSRTSGGAQYNEQFF. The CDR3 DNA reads TGCGCCAGCAGCTCTAGGACTAGCGGGGGGGCCCAATATAATGAGCAGTTCTTC.

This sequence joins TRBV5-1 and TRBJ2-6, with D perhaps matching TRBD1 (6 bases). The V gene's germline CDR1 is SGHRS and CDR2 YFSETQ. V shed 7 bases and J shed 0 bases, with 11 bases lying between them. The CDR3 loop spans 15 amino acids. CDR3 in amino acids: CASAGTLSGANVLTF. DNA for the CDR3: TGCGCCAGCGCCGGGACACTCTCTGGGGCCAACGTCCTGACTTTC.

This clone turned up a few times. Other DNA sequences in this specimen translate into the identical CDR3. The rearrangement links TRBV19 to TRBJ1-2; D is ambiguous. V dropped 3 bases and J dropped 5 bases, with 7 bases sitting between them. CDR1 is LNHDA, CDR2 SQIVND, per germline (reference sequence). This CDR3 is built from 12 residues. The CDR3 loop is CASSMGEYGYTF. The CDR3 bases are TGTGCCAGTAGTATGGGAGAGTATGGCTACACCTTC.

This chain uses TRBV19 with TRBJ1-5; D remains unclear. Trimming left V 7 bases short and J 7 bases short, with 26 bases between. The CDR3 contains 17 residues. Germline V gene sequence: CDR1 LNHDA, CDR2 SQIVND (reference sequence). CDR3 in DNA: TGTGCCAGTATCCCGAGCGGAACCCCCCGGGAATACCAGCCCCAGCATTTT. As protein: CASIPSGTPREYQPQHF.

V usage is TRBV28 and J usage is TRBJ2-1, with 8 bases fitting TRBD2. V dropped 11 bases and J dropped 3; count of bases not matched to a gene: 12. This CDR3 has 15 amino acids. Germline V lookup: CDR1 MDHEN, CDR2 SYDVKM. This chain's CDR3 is CAGQRSGRGYNEQFF. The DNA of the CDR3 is TGTGCCGGACAGAGAAGCGGGAGAGGCTACAATGAGCAGTTCTTC.

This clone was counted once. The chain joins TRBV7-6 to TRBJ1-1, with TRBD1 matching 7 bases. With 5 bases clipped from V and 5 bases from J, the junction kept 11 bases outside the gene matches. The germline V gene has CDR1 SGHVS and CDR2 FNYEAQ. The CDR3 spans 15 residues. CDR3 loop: CASSLTTGIRTEAFF. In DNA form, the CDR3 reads TGTGCCAGCAGCCTTACGACAGGGATAAGGACTGAAGCTTTCTTT.